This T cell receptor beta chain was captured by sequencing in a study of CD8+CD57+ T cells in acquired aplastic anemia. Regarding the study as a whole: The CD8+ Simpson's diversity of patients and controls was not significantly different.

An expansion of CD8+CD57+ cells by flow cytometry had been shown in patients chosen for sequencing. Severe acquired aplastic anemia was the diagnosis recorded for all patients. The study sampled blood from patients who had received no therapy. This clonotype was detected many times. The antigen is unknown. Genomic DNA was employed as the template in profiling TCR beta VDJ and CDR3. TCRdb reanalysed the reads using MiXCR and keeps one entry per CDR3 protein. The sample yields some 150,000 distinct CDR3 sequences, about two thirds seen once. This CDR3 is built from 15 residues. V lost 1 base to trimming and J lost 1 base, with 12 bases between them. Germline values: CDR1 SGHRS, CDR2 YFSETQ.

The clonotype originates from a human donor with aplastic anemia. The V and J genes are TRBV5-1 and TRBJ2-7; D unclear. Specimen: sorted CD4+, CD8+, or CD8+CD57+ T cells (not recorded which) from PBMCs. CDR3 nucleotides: TGCGCCAGCAGCTTGTGGACGGGTGGGTCCTACGAGCAGTACTTC. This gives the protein CASSLWTGGSYEQYF.